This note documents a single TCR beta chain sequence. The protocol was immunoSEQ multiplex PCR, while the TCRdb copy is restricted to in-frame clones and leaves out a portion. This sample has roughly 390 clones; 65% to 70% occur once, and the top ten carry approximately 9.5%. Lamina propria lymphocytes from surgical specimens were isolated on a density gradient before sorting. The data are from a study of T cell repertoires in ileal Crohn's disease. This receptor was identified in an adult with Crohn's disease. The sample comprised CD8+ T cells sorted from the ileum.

The DNA for the CDR3 is TGTGCCAGCAGTCGGCGGGGTACTAACTATGGCTACACCTTC. Encoded protein: CASSRRGTNYGYTF. V gene TRBV27 combines with J gene TRBJ1-2; no firm D call. Trimming removed 5 bases at V and 0 bases at J, with 10 bases between. CDR3 length equals 14 residues. Germline assignment: CDR1 MNHEY and CDR2 SMNVEV (reference sequence).